This TCR beta chain was identified during a study of identifying expanded T cells in peripheral blood. Points from the study as a whole: About 1.2 clones differed between technical replicates, versus approximately 16 and 19 over time.

Using immunoSEQ multiplex PCR, the repertoire was profiled, and TCRdb retains in-frame clones only, with some absent. Found here are 60,000 to 80,000 clones, roughly 90% of them singletons; the top ten hold around 3.3%. This CDR3 region has 14 residues. In germline, CDR1 is MGHRA, CDR2 YSYEKL. V was clipped by 6 bases and J by 0 bases, with 8 bases between them. A note on this clone: Antigen unknown.

This receptor was obtained from a person between 18 and 75 years old in good health. This chain uses TRBV4-1 with TRBJ1-4, with D unclear. The sequenced sample was blood. CDR3 bases: TGCGCCAGCAGAAGTAGGACAACTAATGAAAAACTGTTTTTT. Translated, it gives CASRSRTTNEKLFF.